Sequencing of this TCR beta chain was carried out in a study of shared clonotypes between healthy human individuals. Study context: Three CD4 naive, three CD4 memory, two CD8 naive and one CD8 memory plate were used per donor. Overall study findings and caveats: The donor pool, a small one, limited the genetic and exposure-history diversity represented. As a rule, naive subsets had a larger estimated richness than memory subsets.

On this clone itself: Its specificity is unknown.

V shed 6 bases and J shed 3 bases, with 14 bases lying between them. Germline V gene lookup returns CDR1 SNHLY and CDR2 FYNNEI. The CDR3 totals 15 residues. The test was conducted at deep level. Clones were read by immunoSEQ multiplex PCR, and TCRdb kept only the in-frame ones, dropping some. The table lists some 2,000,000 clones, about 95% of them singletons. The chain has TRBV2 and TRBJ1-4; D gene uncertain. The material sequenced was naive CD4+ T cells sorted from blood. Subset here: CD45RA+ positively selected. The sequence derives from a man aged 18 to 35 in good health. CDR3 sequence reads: CASSPNGGSNEKLFF. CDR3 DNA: TGTGCCAGCAGCCCGAATGGTGGCTCTAATGAAAAACTGTTTTTT.